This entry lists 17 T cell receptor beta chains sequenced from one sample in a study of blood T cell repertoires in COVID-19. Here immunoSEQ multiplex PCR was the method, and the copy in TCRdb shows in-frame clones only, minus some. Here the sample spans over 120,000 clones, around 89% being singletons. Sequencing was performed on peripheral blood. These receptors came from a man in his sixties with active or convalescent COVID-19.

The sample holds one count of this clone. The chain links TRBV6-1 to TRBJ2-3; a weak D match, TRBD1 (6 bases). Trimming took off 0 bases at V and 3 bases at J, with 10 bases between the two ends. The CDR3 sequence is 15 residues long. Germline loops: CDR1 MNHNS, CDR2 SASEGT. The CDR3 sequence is CASSEATGKTDTQYF. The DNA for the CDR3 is TGTGCCAGCAGTGAAGCAACAGGGAAGACAGATACGCAGTATTTT.

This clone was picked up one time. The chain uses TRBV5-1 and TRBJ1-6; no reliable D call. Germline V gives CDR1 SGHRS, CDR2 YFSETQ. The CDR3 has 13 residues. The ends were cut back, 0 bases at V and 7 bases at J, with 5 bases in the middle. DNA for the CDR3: TGCGCCAGCAGCTTGGCAGGAAATTCACCCCTCCACTTT. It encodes CASSLAGNSPLHF.

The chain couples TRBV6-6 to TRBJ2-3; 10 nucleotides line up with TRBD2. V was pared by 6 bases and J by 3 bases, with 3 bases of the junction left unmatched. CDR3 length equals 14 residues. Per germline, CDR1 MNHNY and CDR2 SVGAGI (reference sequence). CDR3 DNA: TGTGCCAGCAGCAAGCGGGAGGGTACAGATACGCAGTATTTT. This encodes CASSKREGTDTQYF.

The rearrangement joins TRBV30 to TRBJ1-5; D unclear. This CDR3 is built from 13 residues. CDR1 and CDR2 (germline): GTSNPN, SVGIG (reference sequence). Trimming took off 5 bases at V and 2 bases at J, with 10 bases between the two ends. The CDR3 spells CAWDSQGNQPQHF. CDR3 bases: TGTGCCTGGGATTCCCAGGGCAATCAGCCCCAGCATTTT.

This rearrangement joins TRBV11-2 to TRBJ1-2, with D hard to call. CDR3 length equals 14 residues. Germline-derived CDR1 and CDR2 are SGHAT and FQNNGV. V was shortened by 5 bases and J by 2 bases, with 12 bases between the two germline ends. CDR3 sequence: CASSVDTLNYGYTF. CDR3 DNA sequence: TGTGCCAGCAGCGTCGACACTTTGAACTATGGCTACACCTTC.

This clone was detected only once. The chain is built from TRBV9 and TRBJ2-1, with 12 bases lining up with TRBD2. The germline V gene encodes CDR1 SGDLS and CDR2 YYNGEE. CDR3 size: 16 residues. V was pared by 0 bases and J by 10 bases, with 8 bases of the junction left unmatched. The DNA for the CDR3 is TGTGCCAGCAGCGTAGTGGGACTAGCGGGTGCGTACGAGCAGTTCTTC. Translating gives CASSVVGLAGAYEQFF.

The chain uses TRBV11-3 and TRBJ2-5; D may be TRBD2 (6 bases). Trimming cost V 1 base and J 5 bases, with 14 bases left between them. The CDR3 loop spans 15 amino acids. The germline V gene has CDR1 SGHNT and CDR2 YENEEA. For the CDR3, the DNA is TGTGCCAGCAGCTTAGCTTCCGGACGGGGGGAGACCCAGTACTTC. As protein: CASSLASGRGETQYF.

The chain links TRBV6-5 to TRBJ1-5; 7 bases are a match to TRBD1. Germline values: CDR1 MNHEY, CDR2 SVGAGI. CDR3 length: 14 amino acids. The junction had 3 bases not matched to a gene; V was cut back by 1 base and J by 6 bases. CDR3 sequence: CASSYLGGVQPQHF. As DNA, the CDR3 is TGTGCCAGCAGTTACTTAGGGGGCGTTCAGCCCCAGCATTTT.

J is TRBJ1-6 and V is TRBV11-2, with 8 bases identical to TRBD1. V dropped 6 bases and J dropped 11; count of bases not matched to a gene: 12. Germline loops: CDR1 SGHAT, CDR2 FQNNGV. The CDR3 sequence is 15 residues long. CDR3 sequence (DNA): TGTGCCAGCAGACCCATCCGGGACAGGCTCCCACCCCTCCACTTT. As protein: CASRPIRDRLPPLHF.

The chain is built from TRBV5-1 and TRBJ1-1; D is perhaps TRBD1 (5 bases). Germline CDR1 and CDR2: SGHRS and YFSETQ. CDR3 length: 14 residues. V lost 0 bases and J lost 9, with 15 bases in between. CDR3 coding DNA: TGCGCCAGCAGCTTGGGATGGGACGGGGGACAAGCTTTCTTT. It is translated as CASSLGWDGGQAFF.

The CDR3 bases are TGTGCCAGCTCACGGGACAGGGGGCAAGATACGCAGTATTTT. It specifies CASSRDRGQDTQYF. The chain is built from TRBV18 and TRBJ2-3; 12 nucleotides align to TRBD1. Germline CDR1 KGHSH, CDR2 LQKENI. The CDR3 covers 14 residues. J was trimmed by 5 bases and V by 4 bases; bases with no gene match: 1.

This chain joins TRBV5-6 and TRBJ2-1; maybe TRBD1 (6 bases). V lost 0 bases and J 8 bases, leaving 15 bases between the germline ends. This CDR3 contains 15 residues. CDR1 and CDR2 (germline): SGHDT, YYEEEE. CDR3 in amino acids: CASSLGRGAVYEQFF. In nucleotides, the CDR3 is TGTGCCAGCAGCTTGGGCAGGGGCGCAGTCTATGAGCAGTTCTTC.

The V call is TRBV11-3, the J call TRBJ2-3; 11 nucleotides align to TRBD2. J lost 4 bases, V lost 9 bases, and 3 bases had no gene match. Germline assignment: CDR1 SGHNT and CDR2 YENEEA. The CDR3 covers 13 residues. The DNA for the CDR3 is TGTGCCAGTAGCGGGGGGGCCCCAGATACGCAGTATTTT. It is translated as CASSGGAPDTQYF.

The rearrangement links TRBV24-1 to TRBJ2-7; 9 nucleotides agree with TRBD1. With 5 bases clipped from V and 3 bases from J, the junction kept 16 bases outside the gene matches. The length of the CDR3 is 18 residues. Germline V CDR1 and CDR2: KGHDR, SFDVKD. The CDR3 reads CATSVLPPPGQGYYEQYF. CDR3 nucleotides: TGTGCCACCAGTGTCCTCCCCCCTCCAGGACAGGGGTACTACGAGCAGTACTTC.

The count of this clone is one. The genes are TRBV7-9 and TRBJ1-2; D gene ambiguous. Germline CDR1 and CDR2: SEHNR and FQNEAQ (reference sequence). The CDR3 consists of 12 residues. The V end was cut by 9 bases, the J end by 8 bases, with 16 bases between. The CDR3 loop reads CASSLQIRGYTF. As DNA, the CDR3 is TGTGCCAGTTCCCTTCAGATTCGAGGCTACACCTTC.

The CDR3 sequence: CASSHRDRGNSPLHF. CDR3 sequence (DNA): TGTGCCAGCAGCCATAGGGACAGGGGCAATTCACCCCTCCACTTT. The gene calls are TRBV3-1 (or the pseudogene TRBV3-2) and TRBJ1-6; the match to TRBD1 covers 10 bases. CDR1 and CDR2 (germline): LGHDT, YNNKEL (reference sequence). The CDR3 has 15 amino acids. Trimming at V came to 3 bases and at J to 7 bases, leaving 3 bases not matched to a gene.

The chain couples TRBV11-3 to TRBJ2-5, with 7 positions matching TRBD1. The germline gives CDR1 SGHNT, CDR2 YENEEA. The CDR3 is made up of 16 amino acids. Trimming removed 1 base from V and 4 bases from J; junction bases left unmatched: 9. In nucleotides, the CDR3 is TGTGCCAGCAGCTTAGGAGAGGCCCCAGGGGGAGAGACCCAGTACTTC. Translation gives CASSLGEAPGGETQYF. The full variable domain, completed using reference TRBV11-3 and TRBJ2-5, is EAGVVQSPRYKIIEKKQPVAFWCNPISGHNTLYWYLQNLGQGPELLIRYENEEAVDDSQLPKDRFSAERLKGVDSTLKIQPAELGDSAVYLCASSLGEAPGGETQYFGPGTRLLVL.